The 23 T cell receptor beta chains below were found in one sample sequenced in a study of memory CD4+ T cells and cytomegalovirus serostatus. The sort gate was single viable CD3+CD4+CD8-CD45RO+ cells for memory CD4+ T cells. The protocol was immunoSEQ multiplex PCR, while the TCRdb copy is restricted to in-frame clones and leaves out a portion. The sample gives 56,000 or so clones, roughly 87% of which show up once; over 0.35% is in the top ten. Material: memory CD4+ T cells from blood. The receptors were gathered from an adult in good health and CMV-seronegative.

The chain has TRBV5-1 and TRBJ2-7, with 12 bases fitting TRBD1. The germline V gene has CDR1 SGHRS and CDR2 YFSETQ. Trimming took 7 bases from V and 2 from J; bases not matched to a gene: 7. This CDR3 contains 15 residues. The chain's CDR3 is CASAGQGAPTYEQYF. CDR3 nucleotides: TGCGCCAGCGCGGGACAGGGGGCGCCGACCTACGAGCAGTACTTC.

The rearrangement uses TRBV7-9 and TRBJ2-1; unclear D gene. Between the trimmed V and J ends, which lost 0 bases and 4 bases, there was a span of 10 bases. This CDR3 is built from 15 residues. Germline CDR1 and CDR2: SEHNR and FQNEAQ (reference sequence). The CDR3 DNA reads as TGTGCCAGCAGCTTAGCTGGCGGTGCTTACAATGAGCAGTTCTTC. Protein: CASSLAGGAYNEQFF.

The chain recombines TRBV4-2 with TRBJ2-1; TRBD1 agrees at 9 bases. Germline V gene data show CDR1 as LGHNA and CDR2 as YNFKEQ. V shed 2 bases and J 5 bases; nucleotides not matched to a gene: 16. This CDR3 comprises 19 residues. In nucleotides, the CDR3 is TGTGCCAGCAGCCAATACACTATCATAGGACAGGGGCGAAACAATGAGCAGTTCTTC. As protein: CASSQYTIIGQGRNNEQFF.

The chain employs TRBV9 and TRBJ2-4; 8 bases are shared with TRBD1. This CDR3 region has 14 residues. CDR1 is SGDLS and CDR2 is YYNGEE in the germline V gene. V lost 0 bases, J lost 9 bases, and 5 bases stayed unmatched. CDR3 protein: CASSVEAGGTIQYF. The CDR3, as DNA: TGTGCCAGCAGCGTAGAGGCAGGGGGCACCATTCAGTACTTC.

This sequence joins TRBV10-3 and TRBJ2-2; 9 nucleotides line up with TRBD1. J was trimmed by 2 bases and V by 4 bases; bases with no gene match: 5. Germline CDR1 and CDR2: ENHRY and SYGVKD. This CDR3 has 16 residues. This CDR3 reads CAISVRGQGNTGELFF. The DNA of the CDR3 is TGTGCCATCAGTGTAAGGGGACAGGGAAACACCGGGGAGCTGTTTTTT.

The count of this clone is one. V gene TRBV19 combines with J gene TRBJ1-4; TRBD1 might be the D (6 bases). The CDR3 extends over 13 amino acids. The V gene lost 5 bases and the J gene lost 6 bases, with 10 bases spanning the gap. Germline V lookup: CDR1 LNHDA, CDR2 SQIVND (reference sequence). The CDR3 here is CASSGRGDEKLFF. The CDR3 DNA reads TGTGCCAGTAGTGGCAGGGGCGATGAAAAACTGTTTTTT.

The J gene is TRBJ2-2, the V gene TRBV2; the match to TRBD1 covers 8 bases. V lost 7 bases, J lost 6 bases, and 10 bases stayed unmatched. The CDR3 consists of 15 residues. Germline values: CDR1 SNHLY, CDR2 FYNNEI. The CDR3 sequence is CASNEEQGVAGELFF. In DNA form, the CDR3 reads TGTGCCAGCAACGAAGAACAGGGGGTGGCCGGGGAGCTGTTTTTT.

The genes are TRBV5-1 and TRBJ2-3; 7 bases map to TRBD1. V trimming: 5 bases; J trimming: 2 bases; junction bases outside the gene matches: 8. CDR1 and CDR2 (germline): SGHRS, YFSETQ. This CDR3 comprises 15 residues. The CDR3 here is CASSRSGQDTDTQYF. In nucleotides, the CDR3 is TGCGCCAGCAGTAGGTCCGGACAGGACACAGATACGCAGTATTTT.

The V call is TRBV28, the J call TRBJ1-2; D possibly corresponds to TRBD1 (6 bases). Trimming cost V 10 bases and J 8 bases, with 17 bases left between them. This CDR3 contains 12 residues. Germline V gene data show CDR1 as MDHEN and CDR2 as SYDVKM. CDR3 sequence reads: CATSRGAGGYTF. The DNA for the CDR3 is TGTGCCACCTCGAGGGGGGCGGGGGGCTACACCTTC.

The chain joins TRBV2 to TRBJ2-7; D not certain. V was clipped by 4 bases and J by 2 bases, with 9 bases between them. This CDR3 comprises 13 residues. Germline-derived CDR1 and CDR2 are SNHLY and FYNNEI. The DNA of the CDR3 is TGTGCCAGCAGTGGTGGGGTTGCCTACGAGCAGTACTTC. This translates into CASSGGVAYEQYF.

The rearrangement joins TRBV6-5 to TRBJ1-3; TRBD1 matches at 7 bases. This CDR3 is 15 amino acids long. Germline CDR1 is MNHEY and CDR2 is SVGAGI. J lost 3 bases, V lost 0 bases, and 2 bases had no gene match. The CDR3 sequence is CASSYSGGNGNTIYF. CDR3 in DNA: TGTGCCAGCAGTTACTCAGGGGGCAATGGAAACACCATATATTTT.

The chain links TRBV11-1 to TRBJ2-7, with D possibly matching TRBD2 (7 bases). The V end was cut by 5 bases, the J end by 5 bases, with 22 bases between. Germline V gives CDR1 SGHAT, CDR2 FQDESV (reference sequence). This CDR3 spans 16 amino acids. The CDR3 is CASSRGGGGARDEQYF. The DNA of the CDR3 is TGTGCCAGCAGCCGCGGCGGTGGGGGGGCTCGGGACGAGCAGTACTTC.

This clone was observed a handful of times. This rearrangement joins TRBV20-1 to TRBJ1-6; D is uncertain. The CDR3 totals 11 residues. Germline CDR1 DFQATT, CDR2 SNEGSKA (reference sequence). Trimming pared 0 bases from V and 14 bases from J, leaving 8 bases between. DNA for the CDR3: TGCAGTGCTAGAGAAACTCACGCCCTCCACTTT. It is translated as CSARETHALHF.

This chain joins TRBV30 and TRBJ2-2, with D possibly TRBD2 on 7 matching bases. The CDR3 length is 15 residues. Deletions cut 4 bases from V and 2 bases from J, with 14 bases between. The germline V gene encodes CDR1 GTSNPN and CDR2 SVGIG (reference sequence). For the CDR3, the DNA is TGTGCCTGGACCCGAGGGGGGGGAAACACCGGGGAGCTGTTTTTT. This encodes CAWTRGGGNTGELFF. The full variable domain, rest sourced from reference TRBV30 and TRBJ2-2, is SQTIHQWPATLVQPVGSPLSLECTVEGTSNPNLYWYRQAAGRGLQLLFYSVGIGQISSEVPQNLSASRPQDRQFILSSKKLLLSDSGFYLCAWTRGGGNTGELFFGEGSRLTVL.

This sequence joins TRBV6-6 and TRBJ2-7; D remains ambiguous. The CDR3 consists of 14 residues. Germline V gene sequence: CDR1 MNHNY, CDR2 SVGAGI (reference sequence). The V and J ends lost 0 bases and 5 bases respectively, with 11 bases between them. CDR3 protein: CASSYSGPRDEQYF. The CDR3 DNA sequence: TGTGCCAGCAGTTACTCAGGGCCAAGGGACGAGCAGTACTTC.

The chain carries TRBV7-2 and TRBJ2-7; D may be TRBD2 (7 bases). The length of the CDR3 is 15 residues. Trimming cost V 0 bases and J 7 bases, with 16 bases left between them. CDR1 is SGHTA and CDR2 is FQGNSA in the germline V gene. The CDR3 loop reads CASSLAFAGAGEQYF. The CDR3 region has the DNA TGTGCCAGCAGCTTAGCGTTCGCGGGGGCGGGGGAGCAGTACTTC.

The rearrangement links TRBV5-1 to TRBJ2-3; 13 positions match TRBD2. V gave up 4 bases and J gave up 1 base; unmatched junction bases: 9. Germline CDR1 SGHRS, CDR2 YFSETQ. This CDR3 is built from 18 residues. The CDR3 nucleotides read TGCGCCAGCAGCCAGACTAGCGGGGGGTCACATGGCACAGATACGCAGTATTTT. Protein: CASSQTSGGSHGTDTQYF. The full variable domain, completed using reference TRBV5-1 and TRBJ2-3, is KAGVTQTPRYLIKTRGQQVTLSCSPISGHRSVSWYQQTPGQGLQFLFEYFSETQRNKGNFPGRFSGRQFSNSRSEMNVSTLELGDSALYLCASSQTSGGSHGTDTQYFGPGTRLTVL.

The chain has TRBV2 and TRBJ2-2; D call uncertain. The CDR3 runs 14 residues. Trimming pared 2 bases from V and 1 base from J, leaving 5 bases between. Germline V gene data show CDR1 as SNHLY and CDR2 as FYNNEI. The CDR3 DNA follows: TGTGCCAGCAGTGAATACGGGAACACCGGGGAGCTGTTTTTT. Its protein product is CASSEYGNTGELFF.

V usage is TRBV7-2 and J usage is TRBJ1-3; weak D call: TRBD1 (6 bases). The CDR3 is made up of 14 amino acids. Per the germline V gene, CDR1 is SGHTA and CDR2 is FQGNSA. Trimming removed 5 bases from V and 6 bases from J, with 14 bases in between. CDR3: CASSLGTIENTIYF. In DNA form, the CDR3 reads TGTGCCAGCAGCCTAGGGACAATTGAAAACACCATATATTTT.

J is TRBJ2-5 and V is TRBV4-1; a possible D gene is TRBD1 (6 bases). CDR1 is MGHRA, CDR2 YSYEKL, per germline. The CDR3 contains 15 residues. V was trimmed by 2 bases and J by 4 bases, leaving 14 bases between them. Here the CDR3 DNA reads TGCGCCAGCAGCCAAACCCGGGACAAAAGAGAGACCCAGTACTTC. Its translation is CASSQTRDKRETQYF.

This clone has a handful of counts. This sequence joins TRBV6-5 and TRBJ1-5; D unresolved. Trimming removed 6 bases from V and 2 bases from J, with 14 bases in between. CDR3 size: 15 residues. In germline, CDR1 is MNHEY, CDR2 SVGAGI. CDR3 sequence reads: CASRGLYGGNQPQHF. The CDR3 nucleotides are TGTGCCAGCAGAGGGCTCTATGGGGGCAATCAGCCCCAGCATTTT.

The chain combines TRBV7-2 with TRBJ1-2; 9 bases fit TRBD1. Germline CDR1 is SGHTA and CDR2 is FQGNSA. The CDR3 length is 14 residues. V gave up 3 bases and J gave up 4 bases; unmatched junction bases: 3. Here the CDR3 DNA reads TGTGCCAGCAGCTTTGACAGGGGGGCCTATGGCTACACCTTC. This sequence encodes CASSFDRGAYGYTF.

The V gene is TRBV6-6, the J gene TRBJ2-2; D possibly corresponds to TRBD2 (5 bases). Germline V gene lookup returns CDR1 MNHNY and CDR2 SVGAGI (reference sequence). Trimming left V 6 bases short and J 5 bases short, with 10 bases between. The CDR3 has 13 amino acids. The CDR3 protein is CASRFTRTGELFF. CDR3 DNA: TGTGCCAGCAGGTTTACTAGAACCGGGGAGCTGTTTTTT.